This passage covers 3 T cell receptor beta chains from one sample sequenced in a study of vaccination effects on CD4 cells after COVID-19. Generated by immunoSEQ multiplex PCR, the TCRdb table keeps only in-frame clones and is missing some. The sample has 35,000 to 45,000 clones; just under 75% are singletons. Peptide-pool stimulation followed by sequencing identified expanded antigen-specific CD4+ clonotypes in the ViraFEST assay. After less than twelve days in culture, the CD4+ T cells were isolated. The person's infection with SARS-CoV-2, confirmed by PCR, took place between March and December 2020. Which antigens these TCRs recognize remains unknown. Sample: CD4+ T cells from PBMCs cultured with a peptide pool, taken before COVID-19 vaccination. These receptors came from a human donor who had a prior SARS-CoV-2 infection.

This chain joins TRBV20-1 and TRBJ2-1; D gene unclear. V lost 0 bases to trimming and J lost 11 bases, with 8 bases between them. The length of the CDR3 is 11 residues. Germline V CDR1 and CDR2: DFQATT, SNEGSKA (reference sequence). CDR3 amino acids: CSARDPRQQFF. The CDR3 nucleotides read TGCAGTGCTAGAGATCCTAGGCAGCAGTTCTTC.

CDR3 sequence (DNA): TGTGCCAGCAGCTTAGGACCCTCCTCACCCCTCCACTTT. Protein sequence: CASSLGPSSPLHF. This chain links TRBV5-6 with TRBJ1-6; D is uncertain. V gave up 2 bases and J gave up 10 bases, with 10 bases separating them. CDR1 SGHDT and CDR2 YYEEEE come from the germline V gene. The length of the CDR3 is 13 residues. Complete variable domain (other parts from reference TRBV5-6 and TRBJ1-6): DAGVTQSPTHLIKTRGQQVTLRCSPKSGHDTVSWYQQALGQGPQFIFQYYEEEERQRGNFPDRFSGHQFPNYSSELNVNALLLGDSALYLCASSLGPSSPLHFGNGTRLTVT.

The CDR3 sequence: CASSASGRRETQYF. The CDR3 DNA reads as TGTGCCAGCAGTGCCAGCGGGAGGAGAGAGACCCAGTACTTC. The chain employs TRBV14 and TRBJ2-5, with 9 bases matching TRBD2. The CDR3 totals 14 residues. In germline, CDR1 is SGHDN, CDR2 FVKESK. Trimming removed 6 bases from V and 4 bases from J; junction bases left unmatched: 6.